The 3 T cell receptor beta chains below come from one sample, sequenced in a study of T cell clonotyping in hematopoietic cell transplantation. Generated by immunoSEQ multiplex PCR, the TCRdb table keeps only in-frame clones and is missing some. The data show more than 65,000 clones, with over 90% seen just once and more than 1.5% held by the top ten. The sequenced sample was peripheral blood mononuclear cells. These receptors were taken from a man aged 45-65 years in good health. Some clones in this sample may be carry-over from other donors' samples.

This chain links TRBV5-1 with TRBJ1-6; D possibly corresponds to TRBD1 (5 bases). Trimming pared 0 bases from V and 4 bases from J, leaving 11 bases between. Germline V gene lookup returns CDR1 SGHRS and CDR2 YFSETQ. The CDR3 extends over 16 amino acids. In nucleotides, the CDR3 is TGCGCCAGCAGCTTGGCGGGGGTGCCTTATAATTCACCCCTCCACTTT. Its protein product is CASSLAGVPYNSPLHF.

The V and J genes are TRBV9 and TRBJ2-3; D unclear. Trimming shortened V by 0 bases and J by 6 bases, and 8 bases separated the two germline ends. Germline lookup yields CDR1 SGDLS and CDR2 YYNGEE. The CDR3 is 13 amino acids. This chain's CDR3 is CASSVGVDDTQYF. The CDR3 nucleotides are TGTGCCAGCAGCGTAGGAGTAGATGATACGCAGTATTTT.

This clone was observed once. The CDR3 region has the DNA TGCGCCAGCAGCTTGGCTCTCAGCGCTAACTATGGCTACACCTTC. Translating it yields CASSLALSANYGYTF. This chain connects TRBV5-1 to TRBJ1-2; no clear D gene. The CDR3 consists of 15 residues. The V end was cut by 0 bases, the J end by 0 bases, with 9 bases between. Germline lookup yields CDR1 SGHRS and CDR2 YFSETQ. Drawing the rest from reference TRBV5-1 and TRBJ1-2, the complete variable domain is KAGVTQTPRYLIKTRGQQVTLSCSPISGHRSVSWYQQTPGQGLQFLFEYFSETQRNKGNFPGRFSGRQFSNSRSEMNVSTLELGDSALYLCASSLALSANYGYTFGSGTRLTVV.